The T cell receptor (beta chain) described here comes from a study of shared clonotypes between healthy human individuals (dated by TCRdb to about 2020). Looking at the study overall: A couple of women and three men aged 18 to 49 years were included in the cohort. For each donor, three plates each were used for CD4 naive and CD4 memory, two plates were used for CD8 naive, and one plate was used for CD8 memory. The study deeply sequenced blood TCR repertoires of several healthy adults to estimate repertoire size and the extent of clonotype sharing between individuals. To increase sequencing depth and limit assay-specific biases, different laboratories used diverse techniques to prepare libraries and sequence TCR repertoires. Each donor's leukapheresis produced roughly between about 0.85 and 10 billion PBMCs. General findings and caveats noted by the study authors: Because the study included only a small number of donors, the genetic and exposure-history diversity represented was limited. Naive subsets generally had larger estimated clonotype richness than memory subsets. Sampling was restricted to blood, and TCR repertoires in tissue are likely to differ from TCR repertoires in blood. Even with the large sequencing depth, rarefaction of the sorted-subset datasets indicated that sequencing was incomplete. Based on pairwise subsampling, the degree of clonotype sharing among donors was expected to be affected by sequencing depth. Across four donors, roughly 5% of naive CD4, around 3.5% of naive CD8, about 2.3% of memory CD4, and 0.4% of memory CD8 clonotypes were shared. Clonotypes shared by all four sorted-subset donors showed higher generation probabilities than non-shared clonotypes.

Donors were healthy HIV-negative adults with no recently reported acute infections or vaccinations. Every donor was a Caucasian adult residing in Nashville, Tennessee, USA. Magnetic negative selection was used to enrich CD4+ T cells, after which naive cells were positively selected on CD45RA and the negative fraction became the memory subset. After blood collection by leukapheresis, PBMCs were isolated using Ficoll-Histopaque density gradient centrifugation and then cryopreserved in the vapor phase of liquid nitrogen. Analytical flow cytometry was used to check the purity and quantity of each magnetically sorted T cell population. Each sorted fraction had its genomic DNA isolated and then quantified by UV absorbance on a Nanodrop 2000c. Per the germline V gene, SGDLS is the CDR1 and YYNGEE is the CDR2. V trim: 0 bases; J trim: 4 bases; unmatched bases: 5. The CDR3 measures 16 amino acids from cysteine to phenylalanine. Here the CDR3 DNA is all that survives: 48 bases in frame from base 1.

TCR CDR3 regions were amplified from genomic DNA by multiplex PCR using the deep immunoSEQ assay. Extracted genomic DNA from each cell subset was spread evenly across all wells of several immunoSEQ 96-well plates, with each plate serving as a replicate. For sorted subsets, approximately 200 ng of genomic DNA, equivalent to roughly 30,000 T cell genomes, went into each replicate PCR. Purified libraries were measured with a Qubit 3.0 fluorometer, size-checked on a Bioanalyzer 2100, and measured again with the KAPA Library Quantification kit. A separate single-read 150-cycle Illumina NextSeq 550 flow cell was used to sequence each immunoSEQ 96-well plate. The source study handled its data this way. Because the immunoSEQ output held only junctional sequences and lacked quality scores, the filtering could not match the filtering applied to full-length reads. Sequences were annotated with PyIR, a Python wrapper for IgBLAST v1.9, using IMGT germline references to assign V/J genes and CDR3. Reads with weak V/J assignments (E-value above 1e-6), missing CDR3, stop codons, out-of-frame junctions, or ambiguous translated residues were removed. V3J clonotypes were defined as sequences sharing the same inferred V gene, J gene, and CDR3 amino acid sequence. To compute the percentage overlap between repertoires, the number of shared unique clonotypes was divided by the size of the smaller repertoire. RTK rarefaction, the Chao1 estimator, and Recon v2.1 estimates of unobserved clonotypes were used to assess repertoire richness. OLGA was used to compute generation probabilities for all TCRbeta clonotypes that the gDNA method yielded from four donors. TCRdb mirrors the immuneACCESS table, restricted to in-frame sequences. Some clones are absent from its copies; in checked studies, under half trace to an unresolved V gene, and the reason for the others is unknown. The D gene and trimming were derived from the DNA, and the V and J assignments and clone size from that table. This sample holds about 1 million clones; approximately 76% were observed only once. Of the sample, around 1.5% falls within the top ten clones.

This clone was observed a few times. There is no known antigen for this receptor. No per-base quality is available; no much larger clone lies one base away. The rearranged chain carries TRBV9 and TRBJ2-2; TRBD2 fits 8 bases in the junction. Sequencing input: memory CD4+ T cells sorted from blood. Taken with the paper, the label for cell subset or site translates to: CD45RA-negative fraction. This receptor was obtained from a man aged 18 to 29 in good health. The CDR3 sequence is CASSVEAGVITGELFF. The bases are TGTGCCAGCAGCGTAGAAGCGGGAGTGATCACCGGGGAGCTGTTTTTT.